Listed below are T cell receptor beta chains from one sample, sequenced in a study of identical twins. TCRdb reprocessed the 5' RACE reads via MiXCR and lists one record per CDR3 protein. This repertoire shows roughly 720,000 distinct CDR3 sequences, about 18% found once; its top ten account for 13%. The same data also contributed to another study, on T cells expressing NK-cell markers.

The sequenced material came from PBMCs. The receptors were sampled from a young woman in good health. CDR3s include the opening cysteine and the closing phenylalanine or tryptophan. The D gene is left open where the match is weak.

V gene: TRBV12-3/TRBV12-4
D gene: .
CDR3 protein: CASSFAASMVCTF

V gene: TRBV29-1
D gene: .
CDR3 protein: CSVDKGTSRGDTQYF

V gene: TRBV10-3
D gene: .
CDR3 protein: CAISESKYGRGTDTQYF

V gene: TRBV10-3
D gene: .
CDR3 protein: CAISGARVAGGGYTF

V gene: TRBV3-1
D gene: TRBD2
CDR3 protein: CASGGGISYEQYF

V gene: TRBV5-1
D gene: .
CDR3 protein: CASSPLPVEGGNQPQHF

V gene: TRBV20-1
D gene: .
CDR3 protein: CSASFGSYNSPLHF

V gene: TRBV20-1
D gene: .
CDR3 protein: CSAREGQLAKNIQYF

V gene: TRBV20-1
D gene: .
CDR3 protein: CSATGRGSYEQYF

V gene: TRBV2
D gene: .
CDR3 protein: CASNREYGYTF

V gene: TRBV7-8
D gene: .
CDR3 protein: CASSAFRDPQNIQYF

V gene: TRBV3-1
D gene: .
CDR3 protein: CASSQAHSDYEQYF

V gene: TRBV7-2
D gene: .
CDR3 protein: CASSLEAGATGELFF

V gene: TRBV6-5
D gene: TRBD1
CDR3 protein: CASRSTGDEQFF

V gene: TRBV23-1
D gene: .
CDR3 protein: CASSQSGERYNEQFF

V gene: TRBV20-1
D gene: TRBD1
CDR3 protein: CSAKRGTGYEQYF